This TCR beta chain was captured by sequencing in a study of CD8 T cells in ankylosing spondylitis. Study results and limitations: In reactive arthritis synovial fluid and blood, some motif variants had been reported before. Disease-linked clones bore a CD8+ phenotype and were relatively rare in peripheral blood. Within ankylosing spondylitis blood, a TCR beta motif made up of several highly homologous variants appeared to be characteristic. Matched synovial fluid from ankylosing spondylitis patients was reported to be enriched for disease-linked clones.

This clonotype was counted ten times or more. The antigen remains undetermined. In making TCR beta libraries, quantitative 5'-RACE with molecular barcodes was used. MiXCR, applied by TCRdb to the 5' RACE reads, yields one record per CDR3 protein. The data show 450,000 to 550,000 distinct CDR3 sequences, with about 5.7% seen just once and around 3.5% held by the top ten. The CDR3 totals 15 residues. The V gene lost 4 bases and the J gene lost 0 bases, with 12 bases spanning the gap. Germline V gene data show CDR1 as KGHDR and CDR2 as SFDVKD. This TCR was sampled from a male donor with ankylosing spondylitis. Sequenced sample: blood, either unsorted or a sorted T cell fraction (not recorded which). The chain links TRBV24-1 to TRBJ2-7; D unclear. CDR3 protein: CATSEGRLSSYEQYF. In nucleotides, the CDR3 is TGTGCCACCAGTGAAGGCAGATTAAGCTCCTACGAGCAGTACTTC.